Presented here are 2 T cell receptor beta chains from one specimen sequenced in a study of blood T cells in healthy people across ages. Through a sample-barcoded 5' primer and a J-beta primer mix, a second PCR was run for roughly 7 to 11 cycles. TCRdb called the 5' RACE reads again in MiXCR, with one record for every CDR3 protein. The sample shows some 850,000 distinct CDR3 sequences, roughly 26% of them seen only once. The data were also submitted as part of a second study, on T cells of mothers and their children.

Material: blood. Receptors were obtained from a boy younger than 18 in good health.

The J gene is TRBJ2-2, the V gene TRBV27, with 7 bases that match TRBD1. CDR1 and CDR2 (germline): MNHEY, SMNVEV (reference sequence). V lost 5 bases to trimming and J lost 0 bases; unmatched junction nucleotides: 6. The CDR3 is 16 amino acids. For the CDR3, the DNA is TGTGCCAGCAGTCTCGAAGGGACAGCGAACACCGGGGAGCTGTTTTTT. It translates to CASSLEGTANTGELFF.

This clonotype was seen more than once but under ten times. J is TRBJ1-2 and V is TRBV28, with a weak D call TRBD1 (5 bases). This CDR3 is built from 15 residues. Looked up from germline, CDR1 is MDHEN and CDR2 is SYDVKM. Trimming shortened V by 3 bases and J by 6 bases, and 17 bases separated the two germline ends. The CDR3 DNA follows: TGTGCCAGCAGTTTGAATTGGGGAGGGGACCATGGCTACACCTTC. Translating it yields CASSLNWGGDHGYTF.